This T cell receptor (beta chain) was sequenced for a study of T cells in localized non-small cell lung cancer. The germline gives CDR1 SGHTA, CDR2 FQGNSA. The length of the CDR3 is 12 residues. Trimming took off 4 bases at V and 10 bases at J, with 13 bases between the two ends. Produced via immunoSEQ multiplex PCR; TCRdb's table is partial and in-frame only. The repertoire consists of under 50,000 clones, with around 86% occurring once and the leading ten covering less than 6.5%. The study's findings and limits: Uninvolved adjacent lung showed higher T cell clonality than tumor. With higher T cell density in blood came longer overall survival. Paired adjacent lung recovered a median roughly 60 of the top 100 tumor clones.

Remarks on this clone: Antigen unknown.

This chain links TRBV7-2 with TRBJ1-2; weak D call: TRBD1 (6 bases). Sequenced material: peripheral blood mononuclear cells, taken before any cancer treatment. This TCR was sampled from a male donor at least 60 years old with stage II lung adenocarcinoma. The CDR3 region is CASSSRWGAYTF. DNA for the CDR3: TGTGCCAGCAGCTCGCGGTGGGGGGCCTACACCTTC.